Listed here are 7 T cell receptor beta chains from one sample, sequenced in a study of OX40 agonist ivuxolimab in advanced cancers. TCRdb's copy holds only in-frame clones and misses some; the assay was immunoSEQ multiplex PCR. This table holds 95,000 to 150,000 clones, about 90% found once. The material was CD4+ or CD8+ T cells sorted from blood, obtained in a trial of the OX40 agonist ivuxolimab. The receptor source for this set is an adult with an advanced solid tumor such as melanoma, head and neck, liver or kidney cancer.

The chain is built from TRBV28 and TRBJ2-7, with 7 nucleotides matching TRBD2. Germline V CDR1 and CDR2: MDHEN, SYDVKM. The CDR3 contains 14 residues. With V trimmed by 4 bases and J by 5 bases, 8 bases remained unmatched. CDR3 protein: CASSSAGRPNEQYF. DNA of the CDR3: TGTGCCAGCAGTTCCGCCGGGAGGCCCAACGAGCAGTACTTC.

V gene TRBV28 combines with J gene TRBJ1-2; 10 bases align to TRBD1. Germline V gene data show CDR1 as MDHEN and CDR2 as SYDVKM. V shed 7 bases and J 10 bases; nucleotides not matched to a gene: 15. CDR3 length: 15 residues. CDR3: CASTLPPGTGDNYTF. In DNA form, the CDR3 reads TGTGCCAGCACCCTTCCCCCCGGGACAGGGGATAACTACACCTTC.

This chain uses TRBV6-5 with TRBJ2-7, with 10 positions matching TRBD1. The CDR3 sequence is 14 residues long. Trimming at V came to 6 bases and at J to 5 bases, leaving 7 bases not matched to a gene. CDR1 MNHEY and CDR2 SVGAGI come from the germline V gene. The CDR3 region has the DNA TGTGCCAGCAGGACCGGGACAGGGGACGACGAGCAGTACTTC. The encoded protein is CASRTGTGDDEQYF.

The chain links TRBV7-2 to TRBJ1-1; D remains ambiguous. There are 14 residues in the CDR3. Germline V lookup: CDR1 SGHTA, CDR2 FQGNSA. The V end lost 4 bases, the J end lost 4 bases, and 13 bases lay between the germline ends. The CDR3 here is CASSSGMEGTEAFF. The CDR3 bases are TGTGCCAGCAGCTCGGGAATGGAGGGCACTGAAGCTTTCTTT.

V and J are TRBV30 and TRBJ2-5, with no clear D. CDR1 GTSNPN and CDR2 SVGIG come from the germline V gene (reference sequence). The CDR3 runs 12 residues. Trimming removed 1 base from V and 5 bases from J, with 8 bases in between. CDR3 loop: CAWSEQRETQYF. CDR3 nucleotide sequence: TGTGCCTGGAGTGAGCAGCGCGAGACCCAGTACTTC.

V usage is TRBV7-8 and J usage is TRBJ2-1, with a tentative D call TRBD2 (5 bases). CDR1 is SGHVS and CDR2 is FQNEAQ in the germline V gene. The CDR3 is 13 amino acids. Trimming removed 2 bases at V and 4 bases at J, with 6 bases between. This CDR3 is CASSLREYNEQFF. The CDR3 region has the DNA TGTGCCAGCAGCTTAAGGGAGTACAATGAGCAGTTCTTC. Full variable domain (missing parts from reference TRBV7-8 and TRBJ2-1): GAGVSQSPRYKVAKRGQDVALRCDPISGHVSLFWYQQALGQGPEFLTYFQNEAQLDKSGLPSDRFFAERPEGSVSTLKIQRTQQEDSAVYLCASSLREYNEQFFGPGTRLTVL.

The chain combines TRBV9 with TRBJ2-4, with 8 bases identical to TRBD2. CDR1 and CDR2 (germline): SGDLS, YYNGEE. J lost 5 bases, V lost 3 bases, and 7 bases had no gene match. The CDR3 has 15 amino acids. Here the CDR3 DNA reads TGTGCCAGCAGCGGAGCGGGAGTAACGGAAAACATTCAGTACTTC. It yields the protein CASSGAGVTENIQYF.